This T cell receptor beta chain emerged from a study of T-cell reconstitution after alpha-beta-depleted transplantation in children. For TCRbeta, the library was prepared with unique molecular identifiers. TCRdb processed the PCR reads anew with MiXCR; each CDR3 protein has one entry. The table shows about 220,000 distinct CDR3 sequences, with roughly 15% occurring only once. This CDR3 contains 14 residues. The V gene end was trimmed by 3 bases and the J gene end by 0 bases; junction bases not matched to a gene: 3. Per germline, CDR1 DFQATT and CDR2 SNEGSKA (reference sequence). This rearrangement joins TRBV20-1 to TRBJ1-1, with 8 nucleotides matching TRBD1. The receptor comes from a male patient aged 2-10 years who had a stem cell transplant for acute lymphoblastic leukemia, so the T cells may come from the graft donor. The sample here was PBMCs, mostly from graft donor cells, taken 360 days after TCRalphabeta/CD19-depleted stem cell transplant. This CDR3 reads CSASPGQVNTEAFF. The DNA of the CDR3 is TGCAGTGCTAGCCCGGGACAGGTGAACACTGAAGCTTTCTTT.